Presented here are 7 T cell receptor beta chains from one specimen sequenced in a study of T-cell reconstitution after alpha-beta-depleted transplantation in children. Unique molecular identifiers featured in how the TCRbeta library was prepared. In TCRdb, the PCR reads were re-called with MiXCR into one record per CDR3 protein. The top ten clones hold 2% to 2.5% of a sample with hundreds of thousands of distinct CDR3 sequences, 10% to 15% of them seen once. Sequenced here: PBMCs, mostly from graft donor cells, sampled 360 days after TCRalphabeta/CD19-depleted stem cell transplant. Receptor source: a male patient younger than 18 who had a stem cell transplant for acute myeloid leukemia, so the T cells may come from the graft donor.

V usage is TRBV25-1 and J usage is TRBJ1-3, with TRBD1 as a possible D gene (5 bases). The CDR3 covers 19 residues. Germline V gene sequence: CDR1 MGHDK, CDR2 SYGVNS. The V end was cut by 0 bases, the J end by 4 bases, with 22 bases between. For the CDR3, the DNA is TGTGCCAGCAGTGAATATATTCAATTTACCGGGGCTGCCGGAAACACCATATATTTT. This encodes CASSEYIQFTGAAGNTIYF.

The rearrangement links TRBV9 to TRBJ2-7; weak D call: TRBD2 (6 bases). Trimming left V 0 bases short and J 2 bases short, with 9 bases between. The CDR3 length is 14 residues. Germline lookup yields CDR1 SGDLS and CDR2 YYNGEE. CDR3 in amino acids: CASSVASVPYEQYF. DNA of the CDR3: TGTGCCAGCAGCGTAGCTAGCGTTCCCTACGAGCAGTACTTC.

V gene TRBV29-1 combines with J gene TRBJ2-3, with D tentatively TRBD2 (6 bases). The CDR3 has 12 amino acids. V was pared by 5 bases and J by 5 bases, with 11 bases between. Germline values: CDR1 SQVTM, CDR2 ANQGSEA. The CDR3 DNA sequence: TGCAGCGTTCTCAGGAGGGGAGATACGCAGTATTTT. Residues: CSVLRRGDTQYF.

This clonotype showed up many times. This chain connects TRBV15 to TRBJ2-3, with D possibly TRBD1 on 6 matching bases. Trimming pared 0 bases from V and 4 bases from J, leaving 17 bases between. Germline CDR1 and CDR2: LNHNV and YYDKDF (reference sequence). The CDR3 is 17 residues long. The CDR3 DNA reads TGTGCCACCAGCAGAGATCTGGACAGCCTTGGACCAGATACGCAGTATTTT. Its protein product is CATSRDLDSLGPDTQYF.

V usage is TRBV10-3 and J usage is TRBJ2-7, with 7 bases that match TRBD1. The J segment lost 0 bases and the V segment lost 3 bases, leaving 8 bases of the junction unmatched. The CDR3 spans 16 residues. In germline, CDR1 is ENHRY, CDR2 SYGVKD. This CDR3 is CAISDATGLSSYEQYF. The CDR3, as DNA: TGTGCCATCAGTGATGCGACAGGGTTGAGCTCCTACGAGCAGTACTTC.

The chain joins TRBV18 to TRBJ2-7, with D maybe TRBD2 (6 bases). The germline V gene encodes CDR1 KGHSH and CDR2 LQKENI. V lost 3 bases and J 3 bases, leaving 9 bases between the germline ends. The CDR3 extends over 13 amino acids. CDR3: CASSPWDFYEQYF. In DNA form, the CDR3 reads TGTGCCAGCTCACCCTGGGACTTCTACGAGCAGTACTTC.

V gene TRBV6-5 combines with J gene TRBJ2-1; 7 bases are a match to TRBD2. V shed 4 bases, J shed 7 bases, and the junction held 13 bases outside the gene matches. The CDR3 is made up of 16 amino acids. Germline CDR1 MNHEY, CDR2 SVGAGI. The chain's CDR3 is CASSSEFGRLGNEQFF. The CDR3 DNA follows: TGTGCCAGCAGTTCCGAATTCGGGAGGTTAGGTAATGAGCAGTTCTTC.